This TCR beta chain was captured by sequencing in a study of blood T cells in healthy people across ages. Trimming cost V 4 bases and J 7 bases, with 4 bases left between them. The CDR3 spans 11 residues. This clonotype showed up many times. The second PCR ran roughly 6 to 12 cycles with a sample-barcoded 5' primer and J-beta primers. TCRdb used MiXCR to reprocess the 5' RACE reads, holding one entry per CDR3 protein. This sample has 1.5 million to 2 million distinct CDR3 sequences; roughly 27% occur once, and the top ten carry roughly 8%. The chain combines TRBV12-3 or TRBV12-4 with TRBJ1-4; D call uncertain. This sequence was found in a woman aged 30 to 39 in good health. Sequencing input: blood. The CDR3 spells CASSSGEKLFF. The DNA for the CDR3 is TGTGCCAGCAGTTCGGGTGAAAAACTGTTTTTT.